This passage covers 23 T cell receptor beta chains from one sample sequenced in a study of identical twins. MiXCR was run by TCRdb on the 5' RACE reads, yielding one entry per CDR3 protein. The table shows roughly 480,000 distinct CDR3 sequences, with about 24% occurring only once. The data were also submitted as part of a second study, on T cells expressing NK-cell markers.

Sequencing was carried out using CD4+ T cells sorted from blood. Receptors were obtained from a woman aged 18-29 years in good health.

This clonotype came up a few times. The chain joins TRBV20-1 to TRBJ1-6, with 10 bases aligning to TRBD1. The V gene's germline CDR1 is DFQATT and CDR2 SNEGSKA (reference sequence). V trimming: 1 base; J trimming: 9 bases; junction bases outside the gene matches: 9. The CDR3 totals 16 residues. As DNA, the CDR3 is TGCAGTGCTAGAGCCGGGACAGGGGCCTTTAGTTCACCCCTCCACTTT. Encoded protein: CSARAGTGAFSSPLHF.

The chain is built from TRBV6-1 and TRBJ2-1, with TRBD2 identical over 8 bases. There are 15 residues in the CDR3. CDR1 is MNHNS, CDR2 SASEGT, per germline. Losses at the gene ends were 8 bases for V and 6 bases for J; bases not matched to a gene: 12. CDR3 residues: CASPKPAGGLNEQFF. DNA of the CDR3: TGTGCCAGCCCTAAGCCCGCGGGGGGCCTCAATGAGCAGTTCTTC.

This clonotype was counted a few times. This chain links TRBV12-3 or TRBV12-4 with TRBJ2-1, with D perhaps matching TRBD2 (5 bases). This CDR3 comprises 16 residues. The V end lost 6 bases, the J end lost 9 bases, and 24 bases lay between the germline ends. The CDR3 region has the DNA TGTGCCAGCAGCTCCAAGACTAAGTCGCCCGCGGGTGAGCAGTTCTTC. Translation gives CASSSKTKSPAGEQFF.

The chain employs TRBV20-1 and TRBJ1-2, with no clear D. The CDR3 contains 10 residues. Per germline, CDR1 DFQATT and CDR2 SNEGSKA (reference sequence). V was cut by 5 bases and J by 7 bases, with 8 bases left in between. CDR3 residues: CSAAQGGYTF. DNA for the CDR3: TGCAGTGCTGCCCAAGGTGGCTACACCTTC.

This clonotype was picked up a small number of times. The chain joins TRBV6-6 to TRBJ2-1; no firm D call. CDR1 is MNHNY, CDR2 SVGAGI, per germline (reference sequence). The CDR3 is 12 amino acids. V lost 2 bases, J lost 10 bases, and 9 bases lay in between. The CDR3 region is CASSYPPEEQFF. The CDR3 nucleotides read TGTGCCAGCAGTTACCCCCCTGAGGAGCAGTTCTTC.

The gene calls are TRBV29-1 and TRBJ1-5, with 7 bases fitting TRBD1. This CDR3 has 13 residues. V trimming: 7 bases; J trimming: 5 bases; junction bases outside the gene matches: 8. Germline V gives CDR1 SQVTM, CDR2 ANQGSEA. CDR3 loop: CSAGQEWDQPQHF. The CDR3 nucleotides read TGCAGCGCCGGACAGGAGTGGGATCAGCCCCAGCATTTT.

This chain's CDR3 is CASSPVGNEQFF. The CDR3 nucleotides are TGCGCCAGCAGCCCGGTGGGCAATGAGCAGTTCTTC. The V and J genes are TRBV5-1 and TRBJ2-1; D not certain. The CDR3 has 12 residues. V was trimmed by 4 bases and J by 6 bases, leaving 8 bases between them. CDR1 SGHRS and CDR2 YFSETQ come from the germline V gene. Filled out from reference TRBV5-1 and TRBJ2-1, the complete variable domain reads KAGVTQTPRYLIKTRGQQVTLSCSPISGHRSVSWYQQTPGQGLQFLFEYFSETQRNKGNFPGRFSGRQFSNSRSEMNVSTLELGDSALYLCASSPVGNEQFFGPGTRLTVL.

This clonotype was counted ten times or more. This CDR3 reads CASSTNLGVNEQFF. CDR3 coding DNA: TGTGCCAGCAGCACTAACCTAGGGGTCAATGAGCAGTTCTTC. J is TRBJ2-1 and V is TRBV7-2; D is possibly TRBD1 (5 bases). With 5 bases removed from V and 6 bases from J, the gap between germline ends came to 14 bases. The CDR3 covers 14 residues. Germline loops: CDR1 SGHTA, CDR2 FQGNSA.

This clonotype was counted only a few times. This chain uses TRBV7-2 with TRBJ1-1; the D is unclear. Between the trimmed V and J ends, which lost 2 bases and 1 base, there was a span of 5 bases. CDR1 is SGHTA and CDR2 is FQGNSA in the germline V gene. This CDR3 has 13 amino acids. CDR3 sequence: CASSLMRNTEAFF. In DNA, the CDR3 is TGTGCCAGCAGCTTAATGAGGAACACTGAAGCTTTCTTT.

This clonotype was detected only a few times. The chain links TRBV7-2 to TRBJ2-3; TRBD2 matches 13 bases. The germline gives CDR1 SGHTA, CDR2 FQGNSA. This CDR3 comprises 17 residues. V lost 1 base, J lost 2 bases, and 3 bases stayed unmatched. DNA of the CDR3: TGTGCCAGCAGCTTAGTAGGGACTAGCGGGATCACAGATACGCAGTATTTT. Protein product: CASSLVGTSGITDTQYF.

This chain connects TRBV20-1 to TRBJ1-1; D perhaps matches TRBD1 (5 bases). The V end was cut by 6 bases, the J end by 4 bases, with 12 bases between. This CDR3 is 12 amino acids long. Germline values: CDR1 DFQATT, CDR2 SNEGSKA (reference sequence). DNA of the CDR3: TGCAGTGCATCTCAGGGATCCACTGAAGCTTTCTTT. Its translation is CSASQGSTEAFF.

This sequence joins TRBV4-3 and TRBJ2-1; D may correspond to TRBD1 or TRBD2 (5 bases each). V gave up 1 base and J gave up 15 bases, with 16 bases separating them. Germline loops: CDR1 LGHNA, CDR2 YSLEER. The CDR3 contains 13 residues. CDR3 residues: CASSQVKGLAPFF. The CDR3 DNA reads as TGCGCCAGCAGCCAAGTGAAGGGGCTAGCCCCGTTCTTC.

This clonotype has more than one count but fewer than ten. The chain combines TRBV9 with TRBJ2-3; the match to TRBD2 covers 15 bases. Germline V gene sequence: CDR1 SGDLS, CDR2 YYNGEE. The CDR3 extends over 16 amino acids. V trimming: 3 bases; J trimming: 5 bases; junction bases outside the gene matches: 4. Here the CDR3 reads CASSGTSGGVVDTQYF. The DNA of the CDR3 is TGTGCCAGCAGCGGGACTAGCGGGGGGGTCGTAGATACGCAGTATTTT.

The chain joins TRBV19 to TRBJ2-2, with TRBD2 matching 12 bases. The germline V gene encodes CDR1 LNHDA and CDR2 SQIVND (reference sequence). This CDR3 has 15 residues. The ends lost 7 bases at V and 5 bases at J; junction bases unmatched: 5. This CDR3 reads CASTVGTSGTGELFF. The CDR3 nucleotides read TGTGCCAGTACGGTAGGGACTAGCGGGACCGGGGAGCTGTTTTTT.

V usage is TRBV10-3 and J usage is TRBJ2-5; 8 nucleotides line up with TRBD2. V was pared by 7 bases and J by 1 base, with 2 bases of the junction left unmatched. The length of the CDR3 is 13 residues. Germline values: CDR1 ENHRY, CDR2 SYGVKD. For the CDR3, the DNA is TGTGCCATCAAGGCGGGAGGCCAAGAGACCCAGTACTTC. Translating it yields CAIKAGGQETQYF.

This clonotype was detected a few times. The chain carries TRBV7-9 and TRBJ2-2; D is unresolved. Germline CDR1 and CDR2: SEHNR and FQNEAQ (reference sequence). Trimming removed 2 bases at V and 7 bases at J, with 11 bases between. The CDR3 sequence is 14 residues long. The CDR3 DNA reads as TGTGCCAGCAGCTTACTCGGGCGAGTCGGGGAGCTGTTTTTT. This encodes CASSLLGRVGELFF.

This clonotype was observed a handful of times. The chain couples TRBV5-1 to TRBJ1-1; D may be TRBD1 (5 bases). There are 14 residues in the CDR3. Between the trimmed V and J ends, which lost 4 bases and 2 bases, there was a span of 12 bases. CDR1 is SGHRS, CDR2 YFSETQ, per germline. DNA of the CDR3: TGCGCCAGCAGCGTGACAGTGGGAAACACTGAAGCTTTCTTT. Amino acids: CASSVTVGNTEAFF.

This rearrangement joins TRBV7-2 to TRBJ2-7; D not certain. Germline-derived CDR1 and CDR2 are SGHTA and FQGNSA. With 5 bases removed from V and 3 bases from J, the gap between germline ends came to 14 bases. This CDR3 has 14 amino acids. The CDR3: CASSPRRNSYEQYF. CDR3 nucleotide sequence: TGTGCCAGCAGCCCCCGTAGAAACAGCTACGAGCAGTACTTC. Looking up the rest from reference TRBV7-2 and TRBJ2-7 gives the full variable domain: GAGVSQSPSNKVTEKGKDVELRCDPISGHTALYWYRQSLGQGLEFLIYFQGNSAPDKSGLPSDRFSAERTGGSVSTLTIQRTQQEDSAVYLCASSPRRNSYEQYFGPGTRLTVT.

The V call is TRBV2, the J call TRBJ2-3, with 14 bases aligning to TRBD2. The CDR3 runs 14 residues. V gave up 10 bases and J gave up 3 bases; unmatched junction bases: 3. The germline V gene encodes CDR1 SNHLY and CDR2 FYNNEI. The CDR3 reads CAIRLAGGTDTQYF. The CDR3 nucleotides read TGTGCCATCCGACTAGCGGGGGGGACAGATACGCAGTATTTT.

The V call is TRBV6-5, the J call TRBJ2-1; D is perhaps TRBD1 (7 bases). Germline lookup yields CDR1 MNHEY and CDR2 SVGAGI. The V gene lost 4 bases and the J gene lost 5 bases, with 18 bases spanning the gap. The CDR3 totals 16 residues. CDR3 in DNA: TGTGCCAGCAGTTGGGGTCGGGGCAGGGGGGACAATGAGCAGTTCTTC. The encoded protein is CASSWGRGRGDNEQFF.

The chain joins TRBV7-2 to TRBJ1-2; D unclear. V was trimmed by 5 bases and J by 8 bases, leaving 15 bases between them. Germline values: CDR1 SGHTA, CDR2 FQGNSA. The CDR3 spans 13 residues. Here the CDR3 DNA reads TGTGCCAGCAGCCCTTACCGGGCCGGAGGCTACACCTTC. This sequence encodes CASSPYRAGGYTF. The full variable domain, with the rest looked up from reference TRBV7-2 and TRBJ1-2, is GAGVSQSPSNKVTEKGKDVELRCDPISGHTALYWYRQSLGQGLEFLIYFQGNSAPDKSGLPSDRFSAERTGGSVSTLTIQRTQQEDSAVYLCASSPYRAGGYTFGSGTRLTVV.

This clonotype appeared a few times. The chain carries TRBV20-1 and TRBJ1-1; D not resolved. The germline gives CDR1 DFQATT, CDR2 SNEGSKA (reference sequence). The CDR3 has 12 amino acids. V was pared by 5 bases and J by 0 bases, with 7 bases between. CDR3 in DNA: TGCAGTGCTTGGACCTTGAACACTGAAGCTTTCTTT. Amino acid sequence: CSAWTLNTEAFF.

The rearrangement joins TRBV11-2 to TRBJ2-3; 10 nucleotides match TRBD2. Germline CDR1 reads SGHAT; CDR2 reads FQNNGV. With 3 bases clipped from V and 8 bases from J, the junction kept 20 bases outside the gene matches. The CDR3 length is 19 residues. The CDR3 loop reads CASSFGPSGRLAGEGTQYF. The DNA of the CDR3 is TGTGCCAGCAGCTTTGGTCCAAGCGGGCGGCTAGCGGGAGAAGGTACGCAGTATTTT.